The 21 T cell receptor beta chains below were found in one sample sequenced in a study of CD8+CD57+ T cells in acquired aplastic anemia. Sequenced patients had shown CD8+CD57+ cell expansion by flow cytometry. Genomic DNA constituted the template upon which TCR beta VDJ and CDR3 profiling was performed. One entry per CDR3 protein results from TCRdb running MiXCR on the reads. The sample holds 180,000 or so distinct CDR3 sequences; around 48% are singletons and the top ten take about 1.2%. Sequenced input: sorted CD4+, CD8+, or CD8+CD57+ T cells (not recorded which) from PBMCs. Receptors originate from a human donor with aplastic anemia.

This sequence joins TRBV25-1 and TRBJ2-1; D might be TRBD2 (6 bases). The germline V and J ends were trimmed by 4 bases and 7 bases, with 11 bases remaining between them. The CDR3 totals 13 residues. CDR1 and CDR2 (germline): MGHDK, SYGVNS. The CDR3 is CASSATSRNEQFF. The CDR3, as DNA: TGTGCCAGCAGTGCGACTAGTCGTAATGAGCAGTTCTTC. The variable domain in full, with the rest retrieved from reference TRBV25-1 and TRBJ2-1, is EADIYQTPRYLVIGTGKKITLECSQTMGHDKMYWYQQDPGMELHLIHYSYGVNSTEKGDLSSESTVSRIRTEHFPLTLESARPSHTSQYLCASSATSRNEQFFGPGTRLTVL.

This chain joins TRBV11-1 and TRBJ1-6, with 9 bases lining up with TRBD1. The CDR3 is 16 amino acids. The germline gives CDR1 SGHAT, CDR2 FQDESV (reference sequence). J gave up 10 bases and V 0 bases, and 7 bases lay outside the gene matches. CDR3 region: CASSLAVDRGGSPLHF. In nucleotides, the CDR3 is TGTGCCAGCAGCTTAGCGGTGGACAGGGGTGGCTCACCCCTCCACTTT.

This clonotype showed up many times. The chain uses TRBV4-2 and TRBJ2-5, with 9 positions matching TRBD2. V was clipped by 3 bases and J by 2 bases; unmatched bases: 7. Germline CDR1 and CDR2: LGHNA and YNFKEQ. The CDR3 consists of 16 residues. Here the CDR3 reads CASSQGTSLIQETQYF. CDR3 nucleotides: TGTGCCAGCAGCCAGGGGACTAGCTTAATTCAAGAGACCCAGTACTTC.

V is TRBV2 and J is TRBJ1-4; no definite D call. CDR1 is SNHLY and CDR2 is FYNNEI in the germline V gene. The CDR3 consists of 13 residues. V was shortened by 7 bases and J by 4 bases, with 10 bases between the two germline ends. CDR3 protein: CASNFPLNEKLFF. In DNA, the CDR3 is TGTGCCAGCAATTTCCCACTTAATGAAAAACTGTTTTTT.

This clonotype has just a few counts. The chain has TRBV7-9 and TRBJ2-1, with a possible D match to TRBD1 (5 bases). The CDR3 is made up of 14 amino acids. The germline V and J ends were trimmed by 7 bases and 7 bases, with 17 bases remaining between them. Per the germline V gene, CDR1 is SEHNR and CDR2 is FQNEAQ (reference sequence). The CDR3 spells CASTLEGAENEQFF. CDR3 in DNA: TGTGCCAGCACCCTTGAAGGGGCTGAGAATGAGCAGTTCTTC.

This rearrangement joins TRBV2 to TRBJ2-7, with a weak D call TRBD2 (5 bases). CDR3 size: 14 residues. Germline V gene data show CDR1 as SNHLY and CDR2 as FYNNEI. V lost 11 bases and J 5 bases, leaving 22 bases between the germline ends. The CDR3 nucleotides read TGTGCCGGCGGTAAGGCTTATGGGGAGCACGAGCAGTACTTC. Its translation: CAGGKAYGEHEQYF.

In its sample, this clonotype was seen many times. This chain links TRBV5-6 with TRBJ2-2; 14 nucleotides match TRBD2. Trimming removed 4 bases from V and 5 bases from J; junction bases left unmatched: 4. Germline lookup yields CDR1 SGHDT and CDR2 YYEEEE. This CDR3 has 16 residues. The CDR3 reads CASSLRLAGGTGELFF. The CDR3 region has the DNA TGTGCCAGCAGCCTTCGACTAGCGGGGGGGACCGGGGAGCTGTTTTTT. The entire variable domain, with the rest obtained from reference TRBV5-6 and TRBJ2-2, is as follows: DAGVTQSPTHLIKTRGQQVTLRCSPKSGHDTVSWYQQALGQGPQFIFQYYEEEERQRGNFPDRFSGHQFPNYSSELNVNALLLGDSALYLCASSLRLAGGTGELFFGEGSRLTVL.

This clonotype came up many times. Germline and junction disagree at one end, which may indicate a read error. The chain is built from TRBV15 and TRBJ2-6; perhaps TRBD1 as D (6 bases). CDR1 and CDR2 (germline): LNHNV, YYDKDF (reference sequence). The CDR3 is 19 residues long. CDR3 sequence (DNA): TGTGCCACCAGCGGAGACAGGATTCAATCCCTCGCTGGGGCCAACGTCCTGACTTTC. This gives the protein CATSGDRIQSLAGANVLTF. Complete variable domain (other parts from reference TRBV15 and TRBJ2-6): DAMVIQNPRYQVTQFGKPVTLSCSQTLNHNVMYWYQQKSSQAPKLLFHYYDKDFNNEADTPDNFQSRRPNTSFCFLDIRSPGLGDTAMYLCATSGDRIQSLAGANVLTFGAGSRLTVL.

The J gene is TRBJ2-7, the V gene TRBV10-3; 8 bases line up with TRBD2. The CDR3 loop spans 12 amino acids. Trimming at V came to 9 bases and at J to 2 bases, leaving 3 bases not matched to a gene. Germline V gene lookup returns CDR1 ENHRY and CDR2 SYGVKD. The DNA for the CDR3 is TGTGCCATTGGGCGGGGGGCCTACGAGCAGTACTTC. Protein product: CAIGRGAYEQYF.

This clonotype showed up many times. V and J are TRBV12-3 or TRBV12-4 and TRBJ2-2, with D perhaps matching TRBD2 (5 bases). Trimming removed 3 bases from V and 10 bases from J, with 18 bases in between. The CDR3 has 15 amino acids. The CDR3 nucleotides read TGTGCCAGCAGTTTGGAGAGGGCCTCAATCTCGGAGCTGTTTTTT. Encoded protein: CASSLERASISELFF.

This clonotype was recorded many times. V usage is TRBV4-1 and J usage is TRBJ1-1; a possible D gene is TRBD1 (5 bases). V lost 1 base and J lost 2, with 17 bases in between. Germline V gene data show CDR1 as MGHRA and CDR2 as YSYEKL. CDR3 length: 17 residues. The CDR3 DNA reads as TGCGCCAGCAGCCAAGTAGGATTCAGGGCTCCTAACACTGAAGCTTTCTTT. Its protein is CASSQVGFRAPNTEAFF.

This clonotype has ten or more counts. The gene calls are TRBV2 and TRBJ1-1; D may be TRBD1 (6 bases). The V end lost 6 bases, the J end lost 3 bases, and 17 bases lay between the germline ends. The germline V gene has CDR1 SNHLY and CDR2 FYNNEI. The CDR3 sequence is 15 residues long. The CDR3 sequence is CASRGGGGLYTEAFF. In DNA form, the CDR3 reads TGTGCCAGCAGGGGGGGAGGGGGATTGTACACTGAAGCTTTCTTT.

This chain links TRBV6-5 with TRBJ2-7; the match to TRBD1 covers 8 bases. The ends lost 2 bases at V and 2 bases at J; junction bases unmatched: 5. This CDR3 has 15 residues. The germline gives CDR1 MNHEY, CDR2 SVGAGI. DNA of the CDR3: TGTGCCAGCAGTTACGAGACAGGGGCCACCTACGAGCAGTACTTC. It specifies CASSYETGATYEQYF.

The chain couples TRBV7-9 to TRBJ1-1; TRBD1 matches at 7 bases. V was pared by 5 bases and J by 3 bases, with 6 bases of the junction left unmatched. Germline lookup yields CDR1 SEHNR and CDR2 FQNEAQ (reference sequence). CDR3 length: 14 amino acids. CDR3 sequence (DNA): TGTGCCAGCAGCCTCCAGGGGGAAGACACTGAAGCTTTCTTT. This codes for CASSLQGEDTEAFF.

This chain uses TRBV7-2 with TRBJ1-2; D is perhaps TRBD1 (5 bases). Germline V gives CDR1 SGHTA, CDR2 FQGNSA. Trimming took 2 bases from V and 4 from J, leaving 20 bases between them. This CDR3 region has 17 residues. This chain's CDR3 is CASSLRQGFSSRYGYTF. The CDR3 DNA reads TGTGCCAGCAGCTTACGCCAGGGATTTTCCTCTCGCTATGGCTACACCTTC.

This clonotype has only a few counts. The chain carries TRBV7-9 and TRBJ1-5; the D gene is possibly TRBD1 (5 bases). CDR1 and CDR2 (germline): SEHNR, FQNEAQ (reference sequence). The V gene lost 4 bases and the J gene lost 2 bases, with 9 bases spanning the gap. This CDR3 has 14 amino acids. The CDR3 coding sequence is TGTGCCAGCAGCTCGGGGGAGGGCAATCAGCCCCAGCATTTT. Amino acids: CASSSGEGNQPQHF.

This clonotype came up many times. The chain recombines TRBV6-1 with TRBJ1-3; D call uncertain. The CDR3 has 15 amino acids. The V end lost 5 bases, the J end lost 0 bases, and 11 bases lay between the germline ends. Per germline, CDR1 MNHNS and CDR2 SASEGT. The CDR3 nucleotides are TGTGCCAGCAGTACGACTCTCTTCTCTGGAAACACCATATATTTT. It codes for CASSTTLFSGNTIYF.

This chain links TRBV10-3 with TRBJ2-3, with D maybe TRBD1 (6 bases). The CDR3 loop spans 15 amino acids. Per the germline V gene, CDR1 is ENHRY and CDR2 is SYGVKD. The V end lost 6 bases, the J end lost 0 bases, and 13 bases lay between the germline ends. CDR3 in DNA: TGTGCCATCAGAGAGACAGGAGTTAGCACAGATACGCAGTATTTT. This gives the protein CAIRETGVSTDTQYF.

Ten or more counts support this clonotype. The V gene is TRBV9, the J gene TRBJ2-1, with no clear D. The CDR3 has 13 amino acids. The V and J ends lost 3 bases and 4 bases respectively, with 8 bases between them. Germline V gives CDR1 SGDLS, CDR2 YYNGEE. The chain's CDR3 is CASSGARYNEQFF. CDR3 DNA: TGTGCCAGCAGCGGGGCCCGGTACAATGAGCAGTTCTTC.

Many counts were recorded for this clonotype. The CDR3 DNA reads as TGTGCCAGCAGCTCCCTGGGAGGGAGCACTGAAGCTTTCTTT. Translation: CASSSLGGSTEAFF. This sequence joins TRBV5-6 and TRBJ1-1; no clear D gene. This CDR3 has 14 residues. CDR1 is SGHDT, CDR2 YYEEEE, per germline. Trimming stripped 3 bases from V and 4 bases from J, with 13 bases between.

V gene TRBV19 combines with J gene TRBJ2-2; tentatively, D is TRBD2 (5 bases). The V end was cut by 7 bases, the J end by 7 bases, with 10 bases between. Germline CDR1 reads LNHDA; CDR2 reads SQIVND (reference sequence). The CDR3 covers 12 residues. The CDR3 nucleotides are TGTGCCAGTACGGAAGGAGGCGGGGAGCTGTTTTTT. It specifies CASTEGGGELFF.